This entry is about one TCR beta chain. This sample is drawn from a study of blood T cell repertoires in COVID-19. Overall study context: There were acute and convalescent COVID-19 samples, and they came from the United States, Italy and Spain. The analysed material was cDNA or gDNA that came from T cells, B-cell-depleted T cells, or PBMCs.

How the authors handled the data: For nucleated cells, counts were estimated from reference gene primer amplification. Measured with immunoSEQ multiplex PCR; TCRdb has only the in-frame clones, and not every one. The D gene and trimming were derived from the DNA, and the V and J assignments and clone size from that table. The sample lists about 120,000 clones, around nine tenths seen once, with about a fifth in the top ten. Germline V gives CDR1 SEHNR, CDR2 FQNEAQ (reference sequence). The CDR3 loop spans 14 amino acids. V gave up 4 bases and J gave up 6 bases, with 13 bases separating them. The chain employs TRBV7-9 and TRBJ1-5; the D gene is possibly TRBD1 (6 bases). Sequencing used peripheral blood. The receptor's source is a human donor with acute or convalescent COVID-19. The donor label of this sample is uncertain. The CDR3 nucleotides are TGTGCCAGCAGCTCCCCAGGGGTCAGTCAGCCCCAGCATTTT. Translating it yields CASSSPGVSQPQHF.